The rows below give T cell receptor beta chains drawn from one sample of a study of T-cell memory formation after mild COVID-19. TCRdb ran MiXCR on the 5' RACE reads and lists one entry per CDR3 protein. The sample carries fewer than 200,000 distinct CDR3 sequences, roughly 18% recorded once. Sequencing was carried out using PBMCs or a T cell subset sorted from them (not recorded which). The source of these receptors is a young man who had mild COVID-19 (a few samples of this study predate the infection). Cell type and time point are not known. Both conserved end residues are part of each CDR3. A D gene is named only where the DNA matches it firmly. The size field is filled for only some rows; it gives once, few, many or a size class.

V	size	J	D	DNA	CDR3
TRBV7-3	NA	TRBJ2-1	TRBD1	TGTGCCAGCAGCCCTAGGGACAGTCCCAATGAGCAGTTCTTC	CASSPRDSPNEQFF
TRBV3-1	many	TRBJ2-3	TRBD2	TGTGCCAGCAGCGCATTTCGACTAGCGGGAACAGATACGCAGTATTTT	CASSAFRLAGTDTQYF
TRBV7-6	NA	TRBJ1-1	NA	TGTGCCAGCAGCTTAGAGACGAACACTGAAGCTTTCTTT	CASSLETNTEAFF
TRBV7-7	NA	TRBJ2-2	NA	TGTGCCAGCAGGACAGGAATTAACACCGGGGAGCTGTTTTTT	CASRTGINTGELFF
TRBV10-3	few	TRBJ2-3	NA	TGTGCCATCAGTGATGAAGGTACGCAGTATTTT	CAISDEGTQYF
TRBV2	many	TRBJ2-2	NA	TGTGCCAGCATGAAAGAAAGCAACACCGGGGAGCTGTTTTTT	CASMKESNTGELFF
TRBV18	NA	TRBJ2-7	TRBD2	TGTGCCAGCTCACCTCCCTCTGGACTAGTAAGTTACGAGCAGTACTTC	CASSPPSGLVSYEQYF
TRBV28	NA	TRBJ2-1	NA	TGTGCCAGCAGTGGTGTCGGGAGCTCCTACAATGAGCAGTTCTTC	CASSGVGSSYNEQFF
TRBV3-1	NA	TRBJ2-2	NA	TGTGCCAGCAGACGATCTAGCGCGAACACCGGGGAGCTGTTTTTT	CASRRSSANTGELFF
TRBV5-1	NA	TRBJ2-3	NA	TGCGCCAGCAGCCCGGGGGTTGGGGTCACAGATACGCAGTATTTT	CASSPGVGVTDTQYF
TRBV9	few	TRBJ1-1	TRBD1	TGTGCCAGCAGCGTAGGGGACAGACTGAACACTGAAGCTTTCTTT	CASSVGDRLNTEAFF
TRBV9	few	TRBJ2-3	TRBD2	TGTGCCAGCTCGGCTTCGGGGGGGCTTGGAGATACGCAGTATTTT	CASSASGGLGDTQYF
TRBV20-1	NA	TRBJ2-3	NA	TGCAGTGCTAGCGCCGTCCTCACAGATACGCAGTATTTT	CSASAVLTDTQYF
TRBV3-1	NA	TRBJ2-1	NA	TGTGCCAGCAGCCAAAGGGGCCCGGAGGATGAGCGGTTCTTC	CASSQRGPEDERFF
TRBV4-3	many	TRBJ2-3	NA	TGCGCCAGCAGCCAAGATGGCCTAAACACAGATACGCAGTATTTT	CASSQDGLNTDTQYF
TRBV4-3	many	TRBJ2-5	TRBD1	TGCGCCAGCAGCCGGGACAGGGGAGATGGGACCCAGTACTTC	CASSRDRGDGTQYF
TRBV20-1	many	TRBJ1-2	NA	TGCAGTGCCCGGGAGGGGGGTCGAAACTATGGCTACACCTTC	CSAREGGRNYGYTF
TRBV5-1	NA	TRBJ2-1	TRBD2	TGCGCCAGCAGCGGATCTAGCGGGGGGGCAAGCTCCTACAATGAGCAGTTCTTC	CASSGSSGGASSYNEQFF
TRBV24-1	few	TRBJ2-3	NA	TGTGCCACCAGTGACCAGGGGCAAACGCAGTATTTT	CATSDQGQTQYF
TRBV5-1	NA	TRBJ1-3	NA	TGCGCCAGCAGCTTGGCAGGGTTGAGAGGAAACACCATATATTTT	CASSLAGLRGNTIYF
TRBV7-9	few	TRBJ1-3	NA	TGTGCCAGCAGCTTCGAAGGCTCTGGAAACACCATATATTTT	CASSFEGSGNTIYF
TRBV20-1	few	TRBJ2-7	TRBD2	TGCAGTGCTTCACCGACTAGCGGAGGCTACGAGCAGTACTTC	CSASPTSGGYEQYF
TRBV20-1	few	TRBJ2-1	NA	TGCAGTGCCCTCCGGGGCATGTACAATGAGCAGTTCTTC	CSALRGMYNEQFF
TRBV7-2	NA	TRBJ1-1	TRBD1	TGTGCCAGCAGCAATCGACAGGGGGACACTGAAGCTTTCTTT	CASSNRQGDTEAFF
TRBV5-1	NA	TRBJ1-1	TRBD1	TGCGCCAGCAGCTTTCGTGGAGGGGGCGGTAACACTGAAGCTTTCTTT	CASSFRGGGGNTEAFF
TRBV10-3	NA	TRBJ1-5	NA	TGTGCCATCAGTGAGCCGGGATCTGGGCCCCAGCATTTT	CAISEPGSGPQHF
TRBV6-5	NA	TRBJ1-5	NA	TGTGCCAGCAGCCGCACAGGGATACTGGGAGATCAGCCCCAGCATTTT	CASSRTGILGDQPQHF